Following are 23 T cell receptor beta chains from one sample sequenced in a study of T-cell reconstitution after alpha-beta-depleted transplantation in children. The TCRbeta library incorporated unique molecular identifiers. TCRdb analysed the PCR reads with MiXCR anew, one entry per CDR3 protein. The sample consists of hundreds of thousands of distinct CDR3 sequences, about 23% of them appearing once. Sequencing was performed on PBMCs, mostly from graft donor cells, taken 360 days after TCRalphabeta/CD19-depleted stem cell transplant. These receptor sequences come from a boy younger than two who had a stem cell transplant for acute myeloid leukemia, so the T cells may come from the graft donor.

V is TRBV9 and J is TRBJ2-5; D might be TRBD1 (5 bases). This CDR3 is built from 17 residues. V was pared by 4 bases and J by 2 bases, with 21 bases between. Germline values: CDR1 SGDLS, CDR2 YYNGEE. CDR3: CASSRRQGPTAQETQYF. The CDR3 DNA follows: TGTGCCAGCAGCCGCCGCCAGGGTCCAACCGCTCAAGAGACCCAGTACTTC.

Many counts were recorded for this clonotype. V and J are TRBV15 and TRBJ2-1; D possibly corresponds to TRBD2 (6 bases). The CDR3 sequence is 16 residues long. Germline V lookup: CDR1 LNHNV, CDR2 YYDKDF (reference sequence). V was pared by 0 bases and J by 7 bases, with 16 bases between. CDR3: CATSRDRAREVNEQFF. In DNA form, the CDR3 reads TGTGCCACCAGCAGAGATCGAGCCAGGGAGGTTAATGAGCAGTTCTTC.

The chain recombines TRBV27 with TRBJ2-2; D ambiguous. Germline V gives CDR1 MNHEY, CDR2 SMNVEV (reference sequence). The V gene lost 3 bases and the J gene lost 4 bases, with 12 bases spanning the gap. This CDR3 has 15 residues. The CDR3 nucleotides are TGTGCCAGCAGTTTGAGGCCGTGGGGCACCGGGGAGCTGTTTTTT. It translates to CASSLRPWGTGELFF.

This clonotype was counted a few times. The CDR3 sequence: CASSRLGQREKLFF. The CDR3 DNA reads as TGTGCCAGTAGCCGATTGGGACAGAGGGAAAAACTGTTTTTT. The chain employs TRBV19 and TRBJ1-4; TRBD1 aligns across 7 bases. With V trimmed by 6 bases and J by 8 bases, 9 bases remained unmatched. There are 14 residues in the CDR3. CDR1 and CDR2 from the germline V gene are LNHDA and SQIVND (reference sequence).

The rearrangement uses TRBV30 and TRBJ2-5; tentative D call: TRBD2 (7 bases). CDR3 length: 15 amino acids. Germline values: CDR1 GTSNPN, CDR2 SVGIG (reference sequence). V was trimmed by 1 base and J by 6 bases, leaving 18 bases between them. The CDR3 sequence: CAWSGTAGARKTQYF. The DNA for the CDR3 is TGTGCCTGGAGTGGAACGGCGGGGGCGAGAAAGACCCAGTACTTC. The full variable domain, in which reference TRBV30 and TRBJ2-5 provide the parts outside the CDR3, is SQTIHQWPATLVQPVGSPLSLECTVEGTSNPNLYWYRQAAGRGLQLLFYSVGIGQISSEVPQNLSASRPQDRQFILSSKKLLLSDSGFYLCAWSGTAGARKTQYFGPGTRLLVL.

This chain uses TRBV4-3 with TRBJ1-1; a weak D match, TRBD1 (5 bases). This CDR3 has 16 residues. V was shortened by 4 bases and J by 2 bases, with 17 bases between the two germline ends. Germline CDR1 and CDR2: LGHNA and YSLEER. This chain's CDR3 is CASSPLGAGINTEAFF. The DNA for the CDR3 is TGCGCCAGCAGCCCCTTAGGGGCGGGGATCAACACTGAAGCTTTCTTT.

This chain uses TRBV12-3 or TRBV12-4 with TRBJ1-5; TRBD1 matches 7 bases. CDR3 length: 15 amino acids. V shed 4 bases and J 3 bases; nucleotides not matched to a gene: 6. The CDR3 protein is CASSSRQGFNQPQHF. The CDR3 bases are TGTGCCAGCAGTTCCCGACAGGGTTTCAATCAGCCCCAGCATTTT.

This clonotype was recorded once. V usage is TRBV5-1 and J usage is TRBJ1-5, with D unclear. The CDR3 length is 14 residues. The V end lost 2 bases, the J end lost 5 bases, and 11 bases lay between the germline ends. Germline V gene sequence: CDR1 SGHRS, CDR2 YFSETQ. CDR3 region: CASSLGTPDQPQHF. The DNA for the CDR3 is TGCGCCAGCAGCTTAGGCACCCCGGATCAGCCCCAGCATTTT. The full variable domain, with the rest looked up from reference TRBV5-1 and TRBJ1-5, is KAGVTQTPRYLIKTRGQQVTLSCSPISGHRSVSWYQQTPGQGLQFLFEYFSETQRNKGNFPGRFSGRQFSNSRSEMNVSTLELGDSALYLCASSLGTPDQPQHFGDGTRLSIL.

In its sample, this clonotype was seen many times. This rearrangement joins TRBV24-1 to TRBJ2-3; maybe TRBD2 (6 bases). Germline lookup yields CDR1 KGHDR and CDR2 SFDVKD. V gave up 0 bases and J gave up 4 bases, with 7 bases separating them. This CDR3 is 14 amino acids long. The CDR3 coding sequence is TGTGCCACCAGTGATTTGGGGGGGTCAGATACGCAGTATTTT. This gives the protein CATSDLGGSDTQYF.

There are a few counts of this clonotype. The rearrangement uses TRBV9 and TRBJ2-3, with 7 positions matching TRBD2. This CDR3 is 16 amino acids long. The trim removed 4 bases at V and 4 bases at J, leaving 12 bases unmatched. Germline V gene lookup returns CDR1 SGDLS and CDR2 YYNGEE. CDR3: CASSLYPTSAADTQYF. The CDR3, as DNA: TGTGCCAGCAGCCTCTATCCAACTAGCGCGGCAGATACGCAGTATTTT.

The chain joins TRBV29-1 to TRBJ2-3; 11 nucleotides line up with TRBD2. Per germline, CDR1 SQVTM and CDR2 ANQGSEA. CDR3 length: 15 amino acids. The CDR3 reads CSVSKTSGVTDTQYF. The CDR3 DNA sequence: TGCAGTGTTTCTAAGACTAGCGGGGTAACAGATACGCAGTATTTT.

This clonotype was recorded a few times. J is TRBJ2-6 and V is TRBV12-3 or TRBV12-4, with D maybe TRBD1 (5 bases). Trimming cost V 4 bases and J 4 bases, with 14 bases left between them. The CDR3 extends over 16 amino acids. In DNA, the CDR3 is TGTGCCAGCAGTTCTCGTGACAGCCCCGGGGCCAACGTCCTGACTTTC. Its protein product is CASSSRDSPGANVLTF.

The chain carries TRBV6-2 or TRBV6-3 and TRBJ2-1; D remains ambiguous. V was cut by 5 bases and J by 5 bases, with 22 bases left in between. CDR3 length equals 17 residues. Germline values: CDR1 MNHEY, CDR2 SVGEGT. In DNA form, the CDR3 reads TGTGCCAGCAGTAGTCATGAGGACCCAAAAAGGGACAATGAGCAGTTCTTC. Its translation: CASSSHEDPKRDNEQFF.

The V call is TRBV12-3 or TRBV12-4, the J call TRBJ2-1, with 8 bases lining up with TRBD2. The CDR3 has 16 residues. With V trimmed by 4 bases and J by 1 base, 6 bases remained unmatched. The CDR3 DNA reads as TGTGCCAGCAGTTCCGGACTAGCAGGATCCTACAATGAGCAGTTCTTC. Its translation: CASSSGLAGSYNEQFF.

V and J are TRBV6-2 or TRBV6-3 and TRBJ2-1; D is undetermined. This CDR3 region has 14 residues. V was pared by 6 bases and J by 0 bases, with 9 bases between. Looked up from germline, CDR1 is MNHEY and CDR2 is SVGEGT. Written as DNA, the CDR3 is TGTGCCAGCAGCCGCCTGATCTCCTACAATGAGCAGTTCTTC. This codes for CASSRLISYNEQFF.

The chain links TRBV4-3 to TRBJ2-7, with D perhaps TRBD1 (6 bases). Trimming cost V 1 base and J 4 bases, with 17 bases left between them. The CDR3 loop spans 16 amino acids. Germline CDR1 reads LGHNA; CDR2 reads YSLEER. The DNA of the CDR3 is TGCGCCAGCAGCCAAGCGGAGTCGGCAGGGGTATACGAGCAGTACTTC. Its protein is CASSQAESAGVYEQYF.

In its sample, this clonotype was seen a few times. CDR3 region: CSARALQGTGETQYF. In nucleotides, the CDR3 is TGCAGTGCTAGAGCGCTACAAGGGACGGGGGAGACCCAGTACTTC. The chain joins TRBV20-1 to TRBJ2-5; D is tentatively TRBD1 or TRBD2 (5 bases each). The CDR3 is made up of 15 amino acids. V was cut by 1 base and J by 5 bases, with 17 bases left in between. The germline gives CDR1 DFQATT, CDR2 SNEGSKA (reference sequence).

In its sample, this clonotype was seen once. The CDR3 nucleotides are TGTGCCAGCAGTCAATTTGGGAAACAGTACTTGACGTTAGGCTACACCTTC. Protein sequence: CASSQFGKQYLTLGYTF. This sequence joins TRBV6-1 and TRBJ1-2, with unresolved D. With 5 bases removed from V and 8 bases from J, the gap between germline ends came to 27 bases. CDR3 length: 17 amino acids. Germline V gives CDR1 MNHNS, CDR2 SASEGT.

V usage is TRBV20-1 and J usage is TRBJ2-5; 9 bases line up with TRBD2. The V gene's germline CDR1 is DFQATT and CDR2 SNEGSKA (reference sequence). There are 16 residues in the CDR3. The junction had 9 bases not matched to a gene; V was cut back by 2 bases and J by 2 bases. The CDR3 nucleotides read TGCAGTGCTAGAAAATCTCGAAGCGGGGGGCAAGAGACCCAGTACTTC. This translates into CSARKSRSGGQETQYF.

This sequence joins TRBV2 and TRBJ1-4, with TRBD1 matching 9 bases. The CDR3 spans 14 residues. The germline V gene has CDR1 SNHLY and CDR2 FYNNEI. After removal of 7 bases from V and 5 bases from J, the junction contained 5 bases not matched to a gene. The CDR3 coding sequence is TGTGCCAGCATGAAGACAGGGGGAAATGAAAAACTGTTTTTT. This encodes CASMKTGGNEKLFF.

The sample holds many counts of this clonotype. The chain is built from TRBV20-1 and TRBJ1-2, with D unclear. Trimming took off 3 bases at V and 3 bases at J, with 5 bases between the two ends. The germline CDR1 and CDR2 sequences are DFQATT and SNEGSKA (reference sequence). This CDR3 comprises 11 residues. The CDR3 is CSASADYGYTF. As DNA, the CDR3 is TGCAGTGCTAGTGCAGACTATGGCTACACCTTC.

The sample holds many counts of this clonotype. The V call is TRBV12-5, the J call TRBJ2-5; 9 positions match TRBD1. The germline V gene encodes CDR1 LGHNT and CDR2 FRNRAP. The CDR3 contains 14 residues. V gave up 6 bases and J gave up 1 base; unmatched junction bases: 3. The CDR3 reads CASGTGGFQETQYF. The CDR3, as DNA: TGTGCTAGTGGAACAGGGGGCTTCCAAGAGACCCAGTACTTC.

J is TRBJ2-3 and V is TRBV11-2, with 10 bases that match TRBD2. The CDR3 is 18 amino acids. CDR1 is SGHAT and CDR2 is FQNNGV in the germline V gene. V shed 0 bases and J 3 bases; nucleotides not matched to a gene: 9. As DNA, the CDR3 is TGTGCCAGCAGCTTAGAGACTACGAGCGGGGGGGCAACAGATACGCAGTATTTT. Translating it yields CASSLETTSGGATDTQYF.